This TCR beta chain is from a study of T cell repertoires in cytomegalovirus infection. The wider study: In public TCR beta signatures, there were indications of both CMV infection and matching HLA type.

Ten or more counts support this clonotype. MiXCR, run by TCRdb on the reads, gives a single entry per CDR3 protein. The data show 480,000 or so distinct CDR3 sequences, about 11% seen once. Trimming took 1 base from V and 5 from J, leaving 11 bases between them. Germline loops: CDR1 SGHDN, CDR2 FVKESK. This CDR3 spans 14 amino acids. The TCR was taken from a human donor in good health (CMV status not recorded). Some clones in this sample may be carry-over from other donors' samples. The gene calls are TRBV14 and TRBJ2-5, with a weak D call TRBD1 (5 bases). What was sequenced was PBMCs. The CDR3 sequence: CASSQVAGHETQYF. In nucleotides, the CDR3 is TGTGCCAGCAGCCAAGTGGCAGGGCACGAGACCCAGTACTTC.